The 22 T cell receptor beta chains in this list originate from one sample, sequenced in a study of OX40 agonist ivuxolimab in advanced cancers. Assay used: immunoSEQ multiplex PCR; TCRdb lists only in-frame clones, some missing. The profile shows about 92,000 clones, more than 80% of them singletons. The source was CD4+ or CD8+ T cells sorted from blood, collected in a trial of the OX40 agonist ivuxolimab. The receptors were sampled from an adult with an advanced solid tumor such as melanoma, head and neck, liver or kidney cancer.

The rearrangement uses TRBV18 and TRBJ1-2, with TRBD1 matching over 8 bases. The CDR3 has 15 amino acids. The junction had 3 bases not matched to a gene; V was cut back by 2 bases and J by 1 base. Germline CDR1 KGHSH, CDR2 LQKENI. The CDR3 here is CASSPGTGGNYGYTF. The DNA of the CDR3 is TGTGCCAGCTCACCAGGGACAGGCGGTAACTATGGCTACACCTTC.

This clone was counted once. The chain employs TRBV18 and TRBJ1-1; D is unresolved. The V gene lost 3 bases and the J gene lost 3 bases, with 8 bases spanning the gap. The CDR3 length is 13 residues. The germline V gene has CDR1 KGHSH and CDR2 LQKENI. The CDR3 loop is CASSPNGYTEAFF. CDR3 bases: TGTGCCAGCTCACCGAATGGGTACACTGAAGCTTTCTTT.

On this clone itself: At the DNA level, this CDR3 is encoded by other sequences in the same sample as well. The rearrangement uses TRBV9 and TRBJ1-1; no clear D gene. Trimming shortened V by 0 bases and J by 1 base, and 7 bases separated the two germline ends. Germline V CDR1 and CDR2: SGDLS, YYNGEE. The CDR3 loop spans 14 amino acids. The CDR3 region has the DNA TGTGCCAGCAGCGTAGGCCTAGCGAACACTGAAGCTTTCTTT. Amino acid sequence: CASSVGLANTEAFF.

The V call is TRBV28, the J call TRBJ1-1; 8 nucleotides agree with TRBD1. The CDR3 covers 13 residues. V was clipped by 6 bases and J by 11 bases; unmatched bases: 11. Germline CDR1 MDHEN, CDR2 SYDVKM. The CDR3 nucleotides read TGTGCCAGCAGCAAGGACAGGGCTACCGTCGCTTTCTTT. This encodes CASSKDRATVAFF. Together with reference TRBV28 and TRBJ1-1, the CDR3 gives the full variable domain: DVKVTQSSRYLVKRTGEKVFLECVQDMDHENMFWYRQDPGLGLRLIYFSYDVKMKEKGDIPEGYSVSREKKERFSLILESASTNQTSMYLCASSKDRATVAFFGQGTRLTVV.

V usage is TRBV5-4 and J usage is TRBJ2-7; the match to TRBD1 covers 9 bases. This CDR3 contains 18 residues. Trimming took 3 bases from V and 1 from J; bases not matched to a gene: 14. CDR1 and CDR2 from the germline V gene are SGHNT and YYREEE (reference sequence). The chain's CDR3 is CASSSTKHGTGQSYEQYF. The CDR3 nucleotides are TGTGCCAGCAGCTCGACAAAACACGGGACAGGGCAATCCTACGAGCAGTACTTC. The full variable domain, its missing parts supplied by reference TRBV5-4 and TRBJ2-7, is ETGVTQSPTHLIKTRGQQVTLRCSSQSGHNTVSWYQQALGQGPQFIFQYYREEENGRGNFPPRFSGLQFPNYSSELNVNALELDDSALYLCASSSTKHGTGQSYEQYFGPGTRLTVT.

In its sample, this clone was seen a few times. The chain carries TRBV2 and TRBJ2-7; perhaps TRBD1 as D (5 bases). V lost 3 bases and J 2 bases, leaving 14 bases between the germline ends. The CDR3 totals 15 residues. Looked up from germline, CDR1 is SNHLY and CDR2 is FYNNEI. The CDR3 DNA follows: TGTGCCAGCAGTGATCGCCAGGGAAGAGCCTACGAGCAGTACTTC. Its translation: CASSDRQGRAYEQYF.

The CDR3 region has the DNA TGTGCCAGCAGCCTAGGAACAGGGTTCGAAAGCTACACCTTC. It encodes CASSLGTGFESYTF. The gene calls are TRBV7-6 and TRBJ1-2; D may be TRBD1 (6 bases). The V and J ends lost 5 bases and 9 bases respectively, with 19 bases between them. CDR3 length: 14 amino acids. From germline, CDR1 is SGHVS and CDR2 FNYEAQ.

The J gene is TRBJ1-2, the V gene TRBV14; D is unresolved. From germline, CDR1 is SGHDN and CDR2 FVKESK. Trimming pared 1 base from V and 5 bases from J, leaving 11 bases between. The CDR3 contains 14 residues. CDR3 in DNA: TGTGCCAGCAGCCAAGTGGCGAACCCGTATGGCTACACCTTC. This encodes CASSQVANPYGYTF.

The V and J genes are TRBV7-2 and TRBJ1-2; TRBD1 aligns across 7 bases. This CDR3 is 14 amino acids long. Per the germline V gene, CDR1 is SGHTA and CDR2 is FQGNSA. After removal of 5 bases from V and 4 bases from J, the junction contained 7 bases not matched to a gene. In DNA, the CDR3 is TGTGCCAGCAGCCCAGAGGGACAGACCTATGGCTACACCTTC. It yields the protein CASSPEGQTYGYTF.

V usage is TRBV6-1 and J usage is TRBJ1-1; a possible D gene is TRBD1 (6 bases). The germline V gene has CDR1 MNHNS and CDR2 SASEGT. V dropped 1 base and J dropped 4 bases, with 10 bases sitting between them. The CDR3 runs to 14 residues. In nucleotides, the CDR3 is TGTGCCAGCAGTGAAGGTATAGGGGGCACTGAAGCTTTCTTT. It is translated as CASSEGIGGTEAFF.

CDR3 in DNA: TGTGCCAGCACCACAGGGCCGGGCAGACTTGGTGAGCAGTTCTTC. It is translated as CASTTGPGRLGEQFF. V is TRBV2 and J is TRBJ2-1, with D tentatively TRBD1 (6 bases). Germline assignment: CDR1 SNHLY and CDR2 FYNNEI. The CDR3 runs 15 residues. Deletions cut 7 bases from V and 9 bases from J, with 22 bases between. Looking up the rest from reference TRBV2 and TRBJ2-1 gives the full variable domain: EPEVTQTPSHQVTQMGQEVILRCVPISNHLYFYWYRQILGQKVEFLVSFYNNEISEKSEIFDDQFSVERPDGSNFTLKIRSTKLEDSAMYFCASTTGPGRLGEQFFGPGTRLTVL.

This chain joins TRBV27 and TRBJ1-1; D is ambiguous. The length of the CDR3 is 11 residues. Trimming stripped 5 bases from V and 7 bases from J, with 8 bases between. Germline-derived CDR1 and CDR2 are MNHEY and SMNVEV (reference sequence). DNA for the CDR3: TGTGCCAGCAGTGAGGCAGTTGAAGCTTTCTTT. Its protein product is CASSEAVEAFF.

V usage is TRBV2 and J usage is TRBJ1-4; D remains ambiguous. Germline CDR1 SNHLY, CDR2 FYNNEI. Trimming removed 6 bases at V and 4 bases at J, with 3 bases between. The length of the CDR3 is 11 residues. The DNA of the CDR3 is TGTGCCAGCAGCGTTAATGAAAAACTGTTTTTT. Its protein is CASSVNEKLFF.

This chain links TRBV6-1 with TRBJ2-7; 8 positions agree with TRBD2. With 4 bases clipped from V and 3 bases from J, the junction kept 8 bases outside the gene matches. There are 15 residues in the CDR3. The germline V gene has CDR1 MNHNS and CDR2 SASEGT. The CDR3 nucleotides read TGTGCCAGCAGTGGGGCCAGTAGCGGGAACTACGAGCAGTACTTC. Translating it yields CASSGASSGNYEQYF.

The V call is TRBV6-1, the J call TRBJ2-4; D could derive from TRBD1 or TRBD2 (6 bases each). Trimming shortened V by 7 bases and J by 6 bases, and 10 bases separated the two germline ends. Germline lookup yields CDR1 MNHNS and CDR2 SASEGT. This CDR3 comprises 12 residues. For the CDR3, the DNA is TGTGCCAGCACCGAGGGGGGAAACATTCAGTACTTC. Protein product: CASTEGGNIQYF.

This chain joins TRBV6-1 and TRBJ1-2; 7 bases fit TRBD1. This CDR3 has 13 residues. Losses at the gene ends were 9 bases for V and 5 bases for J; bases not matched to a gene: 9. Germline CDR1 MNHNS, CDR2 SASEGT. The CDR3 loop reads CASTSGRGYGYTF. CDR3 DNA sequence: TGTGCCAGTACCTCGGGCAGGGGGTATGGCTACACCTTC.

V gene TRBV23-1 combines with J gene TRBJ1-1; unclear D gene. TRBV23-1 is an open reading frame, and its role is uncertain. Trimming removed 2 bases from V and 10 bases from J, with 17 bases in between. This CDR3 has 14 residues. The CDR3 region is CASSQTGPPVGAFF. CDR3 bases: TGCGCCAGCAGTCAAACCGGGCCGCCTGTCGGAGCTTTCTTT.

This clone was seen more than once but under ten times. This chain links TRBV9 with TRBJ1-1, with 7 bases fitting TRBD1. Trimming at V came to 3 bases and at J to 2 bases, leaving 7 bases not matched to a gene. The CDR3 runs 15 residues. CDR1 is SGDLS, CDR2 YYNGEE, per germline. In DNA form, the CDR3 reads TGTGCCAGCAGCGCCTCCTGGACAGGTAACACTGAAGCTTTCTTT. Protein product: CASSASWTGNTEAFF. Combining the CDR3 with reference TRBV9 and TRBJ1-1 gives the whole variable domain DSGVTQTPKHLITATGQRVTLRCSPRSGDLSVYWYQQSLDQGLQFLIQYYNGEERAKGNILERFSAQQFPDLHSELNLSSLELGDSALYFCASSASWTGNTEAFFGQGTRLTVV.

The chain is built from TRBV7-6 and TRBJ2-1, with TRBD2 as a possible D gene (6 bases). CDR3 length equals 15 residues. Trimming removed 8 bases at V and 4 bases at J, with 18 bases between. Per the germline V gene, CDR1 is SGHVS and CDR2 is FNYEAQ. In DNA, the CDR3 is TGTGCCAGCGCCCCTGGTGTAGCGGCGTACAATGAGCAGTTCTTC. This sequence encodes CASAPGVAAYNEQFF.

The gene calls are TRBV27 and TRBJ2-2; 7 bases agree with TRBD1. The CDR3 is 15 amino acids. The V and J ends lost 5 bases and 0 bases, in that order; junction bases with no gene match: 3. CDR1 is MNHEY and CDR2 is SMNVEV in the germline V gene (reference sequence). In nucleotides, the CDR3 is TGTGCCAGCAGTCTGACAGGGTCGAACACCGGGGAGCTGTTTTTT. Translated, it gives CASSLTGSNTGELFF.

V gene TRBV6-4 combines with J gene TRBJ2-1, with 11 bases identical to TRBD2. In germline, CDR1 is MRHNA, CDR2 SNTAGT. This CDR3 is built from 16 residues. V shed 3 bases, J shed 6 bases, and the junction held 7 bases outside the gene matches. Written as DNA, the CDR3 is TGTGCCAGCAGTGAAGATCCCGGGACTAGCGGCAATGAGCAGTTCTTC. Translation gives CASSEDPGTSGNEQFF.

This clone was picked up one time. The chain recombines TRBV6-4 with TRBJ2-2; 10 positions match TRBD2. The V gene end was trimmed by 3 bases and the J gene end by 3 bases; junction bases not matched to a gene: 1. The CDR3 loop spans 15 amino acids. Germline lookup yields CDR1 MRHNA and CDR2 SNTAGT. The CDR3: CASSEAGGDTGELFF. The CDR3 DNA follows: TGTGCCAGCAGTGAAGCGGGGGGGGACACCGGGGAGCTGTTTTTT.